This entry lists 14 T cell receptor beta chains sequenced from one sample in a study of T cell changes during pregnancy in multiple sclerosis. Assay used: immunoSEQ multiplex PCR; TCRdb lists only in-frame clones, some missing. The sample records roughly 73,000 clones, more than 90% being singletons. Sequencing was performed on peripheral blood, taken in the second trimester of pregnancy. Receptors were obtained from a female donor in good health, enrolled as a control in a pregnancy study.

This clone has only one observation. CDR3 bases: TGTGCCAGCAGCTTAGGGACAGGGAGCAATCAGCCCCAGCATTTT. This sequence encodes CASSLGTGSNQPQHF. This chain connects TRBV7-2 to TRBJ1-5; 8 bases align to TRBD1. Trimming removed 1 base from V and 1 base from J; junction bases left unmatched: 0. Germline CDR1 and CDR2: SGHTA and FQGNSA. The CDR3 totals 15 residues.

The rearrangement uses TRBV6-1 and TRBJ1-5, with 7 positions matching TRBD1. The CDR3 length is 14 residues. With 7 bases clipped from V and 0 bases from J, the junction kept 3 bases outside the gene matches. Germline assignment: CDR1 MNHNS and CDR2 SASEGT. This CDR3 is CASTGGHSNQPQHF. The DNA for the CDR3 is TGTGCCAGCACAGGGGGACATAGCAATCAGCCCCAGCATTTT.

The chain employs TRBV1 and TRBJ1-3; TRBD1 is taken as the D call from the table, unchecked against the DNA. TRBV1 is given as a pseudogene. The CDR3 covers 16 residues. DNA for the CDR3: TGCACCAGCAGCCAACGGGACAGTAGTCCTGGAAACACCATATATTTT. Its protein product is CTSSQRDSSPGNTIYF.

This clone was found once. V gene TRBV10-3 combines with J gene TRBJ1-3, with a weak D call TRBD1 (5 bases). Germline assignment: CDR1 ENHRY and CDR2 SYGVKD. V lost 6 bases, J lost 0 bases, and 12 bases lay in between. CDR3 length: 15 residues. This chain's CDR3 is CAISPGLGSGNTIYF. CDR3 nucleotides: TGTGCCATCAGCCCGGGACTTGGCTCTGGAAACACCATATATTTT.

The chain uses TRBV28 and TRBJ1-3; the D is unclear. The V and J ends lost 7 bases and 0 bases respectively, with 10 bases between them. From germline, CDR1 is MDHEN and CDR2 SYDVKM. The CDR3 covers 14 residues. The CDR3, as DNA: TGTGCCAGCACTCTTGGAGACTCTGGAAACACCATATATTTT. This translates into CASTLGDSGNTIYF.

The chain uses TRBV19 and TRBJ1-5; D is undetermined. The V end was cut by 3 bases, the J end by 6 bases, with 6 bases between. Per the germline V gene, CDR1 is LNHDA and CDR2 is SQIVND (reference sequence). CDR3 length: 12 residues. The CDR3 protein is CASSIAGQPQHF. In nucleotides, the CDR3 is TGTGCCAGTAGTATCGCGGGTCAGCCCCAGCATTTT.

The sample holds one count of this clone. The chain uses TRBV27 and TRBJ2-2; D unclear. The germline V gene encodes CDR1 MNHEY and CDR2 SMNVEV (reference sequence). V gave up 5 bases and J gave up 6 bases, with 13 bases separating them. The CDR3 loop spans 14 amino acids. The DNA of the CDR3 is TGTGCCAGCAGTCCTGGGCCCCAGCCCGGGGAGCTGTTTTTT. Its protein product is CASSPGPQPGELFF.

V is TRBV5-4 and J is TRBJ2-7; the match to TRBD2 covers 7 bases. J lost 6 bases, V lost 3 bases, and 0 bases had no gene match. CDR1 is SGHNT, CDR2 YYREEE, per germline (reference sequence). The CDR3 has 11 amino acids. CDR3 sequence (DNA): TGTGCCAGCAGCTCGGGGGGCGAGCAGTACTTC. Residues: CASSSGGEQYF.

The chain recombines TRBV29-1 with TRBJ1-2; TRBD1 is a possible D gene (6 bases). The length of the CDR3 is 13 residues. Germline V gives CDR1 SQVTM, CDR2 ANQGSEA. Trimming cost V 4 bases and J 8 bases, with 17 bases left between them. In nucleotides, the CDR3 is TGCAGCGTTGTTTGGGGGCGCGAGAGCGGCTACACCTTC. Translation: CSVVWGRESGYTF. The whole variable domain, remainder taken from reference TRBV29-1 and TRBJ1-2, is SAVISQKPSRDICQRGTSLTIQCQVDSQVTMMFWYRQQPGQSLTLIATANQGSEATYESGFVIDKFPISRPNLTFSTLTVSNMSPEDSSIYLCSVVWGRESGYTFGSGTRLTVV.

The chain has TRBV4-2 and TRBJ2-3, with a tentative D call TRBD2 (7 bases). Trimming took 1 base from V and 3 from J, leaving 14 bases between them. CDR1 is LGHNA, CDR2 YNFKEQ, per germline. This CDR3 region has 16 residues. CDR3 DNA sequence: TGTGCCAGCAGCCAAGGGGTGGGGGGGCGTACAGATACGCAGTATTTT. Residues: CASSQGVGGRTDTQYF.

The chain carries TRBV7-2 and TRBJ1-2; TRBD1 is a possible D gene (5 bases). This CDR3 has 12 residues. The ends were cut back, 4 bases at V and 10 bases at J, with 13 bases in the middle. Germline lookup yields CDR1 SGHTA and CDR2 FQGNSA. The DNA for the CDR3 is TGTGCCAGCAGCTATGCACCGGGGGACTACACCTTC. Protein: CASSYAPGDYTF. The full variable domain, with the rest looked up from reference TRBV7-2 and TRBJ1-2, is GAGVSQSPSNKVTEKGKDVELRCDPISGHTALYWYRQSLGQGLEFLIYFQGNSAPDKSGLPSDRFSAERTGGSVSTLTIQRTQQEDSAVYLCASSYAPGDYTFGSGTRLTVV.

The chain couples TRBV7-8 to TRBJ2-7; TRBD2 matches at 7 bases. The V and J ends lost 1 base and 5 bases, in that order; junction bases with no gene match: 5. Looked up from germline, CDR1 is SGHVS and CDR2 is FQNEAQ. The CDR3 length is 14 residues. The CDR3 region is CASSLGGLRDEQYF. CDR3 nucleotides: TGTGCCAGCAGCTTAGGGGGACTAAGGGACGAGCAGTACTTC.

This chain connects TRBV4-3 to TRBJ1-1; maybe TRBD1 (6 bases). V dropped 1 base and J dropped 4 bases, with 13 bases sitting between them. The CDR3 is made up of 15 amino acids. Looked up from germline, CDR1 is LGHNA and CDR2 is YSLEER. CDR3 in amino acids: CASSQVSQGTTEAFF. CDR3 in DNA: TGCGCCAGCAGCCAAGTGAGTCAGGGGACCACTGAAGCTTTCTTT.

The V and J genes are TRBV14 and TRBJ2-7; a possible D gene is TRBD1 (5 bases). With 5 bases removed from V and 3 bases from J, the gap between germline ends came to 14 bases. The CDR3 loop spans 14 amino acids. Germline CDR1 and CDR2: SGHDN and FVKESK. The CDR3, as DNA: TGTGCCAGCAGCAAGTACCAGGGAATCTACGAGCAGTACTTC. This translates into CASSKYQGIYEQYF.